This T cell receptor (beta chain) was recorded in a study of blood T cell repertoires in COVID-19. Generated by immunoSEQ multiplex PCR, the TCRdb table keeps only in-frame clones and is missing some. The table shows approximately 75,000 clones, with over 65% occurring only once. Looked up from germline, CDR1 is SGHTA and CDR2 is FQGNSA. The length of the CDR3 is 12 residues. Trimming cost V 4 bases and J 11 bases, with 14 bases left between them. The gene calls are TRBV7-2 and TRBJ1-1; no firm D call. Sequenced material: peripheral blood. The receptor comes from a woman of 80 years or more with acute or convalescent COVID-19. CDR3 nucleotides: TGTGCCAGCAGCTCTTTTAGTCCTAGGGCTTTCTTT. It specifies CASSSFSPRAFF.